The rows below give T cell receptor beta chains drawn from one sample of a study of blood T cell repertoires in COVID-19. Measured with immunoSEQ multiplex PCR; TCRdb has only the in-frame clones, and not every one. The sample holds roughly 180,000 clones, about 75% seen once. The sequencing input was peripheral blood. The origin of the receptors is a woman aged 50 to 60 with active or convalescent COVID-19. CDR3s include the opening cysteine and the closing phenylalanine or tryptophan. The size field is filled for only some rows; it gives once, few, many or a size class.

j_call	v_call	clone_size	cdr3_aa
TRBJ1-1	TRBV24-1	.	CATSDDRDTEAFF
TRBJ2-7	TRBV4-3	.	CASSQRVPPTSGVSYEQYF
TRBJ1-1	TRBV12-3/TRBV12-4	.	CAGGGELEAFF
TRBJ1-5	TRBV27	.	CASSFGGIQPQHF
TRBJ1-6	TRBV5-1	few	CASSEGQRTYSPLHF
TRBJ2-3	TRBV5-1	.	CASRRGSEGQASTDTQYF
TRBJ2-3	TRBV24-1	.	CATSKAGSTDTQYF
TRBJ1-1	TRBV4-3	.	CASSQAQGAGTEAFF
TRBJ1-1	TRBV7-8	.	CASSLGGHTEAFF
TRBJ1-3	TRBV11-3	many	CASSLGQGRGNTIYF
TRBJ1-1	TRBV5-4	.	CASSLDSRTGVRTEAFF
TRBJ1-2	TRBV14	.	CASSRYAGTGGGYGYTF
TRBJ2-5	TRBV7-2	.	CASSPVRGGTQETQYF
TRBJ2-2	TRBV9	.	CASSDRQGSHTGELFF
TRBJ1-2	TRBV10-3	.	CAIRPDIQHGYTF
TRBJ1-5	TRBV19	.	CASSIAGWRNQPQHF